This TCR beta chain was documented in a study of blood T cell repertoires in COVID-19. About the study: T cells, B-cell-depleted T cells, or PBMCs supplied cDNA or gDNA.

Germline CDR1 is SGHKS and CDR2 is YYEKEE (reference sequence). The V end lost 0 bases, the J end lost 1 base, and 4 bases lay between the germline ends. The CDR3 length is 13 residues. Assay: immunoSEQ multiplex PCR; the TCRdb copy retains only in-frame clones and omits some. The sample contains around 79,000 clones, approximately 83% of which appear only once. This TCR was sampled from a woman aged 60-70 years with acute or convalescent COVID-19. The V and J genes are TRBV5-5 and TRBJ1-1; D ambiguous. Sequenced: peripheral blood. DNA for the CDR3: TGTGCCAGCAGCTTGGGAGGGAACACTGAAGCTTTCTTT. It specifies CASSLGGNTEAFF.